Listed here is a single TCR beta chain. The data stem from a study of patients and donors after allogeneic stem cell transplantation. The CDR3 has 17 residues. The V and J ends lost 4 bases and 2 bases respectively, with 21 bases between them. Germline lookup yields CDR1 SGHVS and CDR2 FQNEAQ. One entry per CDR3 protein, called by TCRdb with MiXCR from the RT-PCR reads. The sample includes 390,000 or so distinct CDR3 sequences, 16% of them seen just once. The chain carries TRBV7-8 and TRBJ2-7; tentative D call: TRBD2 (6 bases). This TCR came from a human donor who was either an allogeneic HSCT recipient or a stem cell or donor lymphocyte infusion donor (not recorded which). It is not recorded whose cells these are; they may come from a transplant donor. The sequencing sample was made of blood, either unsorted or a sorted T cell fraction (not recorded which). The CDR3 sequence: CASSSRTNGAPPYEQYF. The CDR3 region has the DNA TGTGCCAGCAGCTCCCGGACTAACGGGGCACCTCCCTACGAGCAGTACTTC.